This T cell receptor (beta chain) was profiled in a study of T cells in Graves' hyperthyroidism and ophthalmopathy. The study excluded patients with uncontrolled infection, other autoimmune disease, pregnancy or lactation. TCR beta CDR3 sequences were amplified from RNA transcripts. A set of HTBI primers served as the primers for a first-round RT-PCR of the TCR CDR3. In TCRdb, the multiplex PCR reads were re-called with MiXCR into one record per CDR3 protein. The repertoire holds about 700,000 distinct CDR3 sequences, around 15% seen once, with more than 8.5% in the top ten. Turning to this clonotype: The target antigen is unknown.

Whole-study findings and limits: The model made its ophthalmopathy prediction, and onset followed a median around 6.9 months later.

CDR3 length: 17 residues. CDR1 and CDR2 (germline): LGHNA, YNFKEQ. The V segment lost 3 bases and the J segment 1 base; nucleotides outside the gene matches: 7. Sequences were obtained from blood. This clonotype originated in a woman aged 18-35 years with Graves' hyperthyroidism. This chain connects TRBV4-2 to TRBJ1-1; 11 nucleotides match TRBD1. The CDR3 region has the DNA TGTGCCAGCAGCCACGTCCCGGGACAGGGGGGGAACACTGAAGCTTTCTTT. It yields the protein CASSHVPGQGGNTEAFF.